This entry features one TCR beta chain sequence. The antigen remains unidentified. Germline is not matched at one junction end, which may reflect a read error. This CDR3 is built from 16 residues. The V gene's germline CDR1 is MGHRA and CDR2 YSYEKL. These data come from a study of cytomegalovirus exposure and HLA in healthy donors. The study, taken as a whole, reports: In a later analysis, a missense DCLRE1C variant was linked to TCR beta V- and J-gene trimming.

60 Vbeta and 13 Jbeta primers were used in PCR. Profiling relied on immunoSEQ multiplex PCR, and the TCRdb table lists in-frame clones only, not all of them. The sample consists of some 200,000 clones, 81% of them appearing once. The TCR originated in a man aged 50-59 years in good health and CMV-seronegative. The chain joins TRBV4-1 to TRBJ1-1; tentative D call: TRBD1 (6 bases). Sequenced material: PBMCs. The CDR3 nucleotides read TGCGCCAGCAGACAAGCAGGGTCCAGGGGCTTCACTGAAGCTTTCTTT. Amino acid sequence: CASRQAGSRGFTEAFF.